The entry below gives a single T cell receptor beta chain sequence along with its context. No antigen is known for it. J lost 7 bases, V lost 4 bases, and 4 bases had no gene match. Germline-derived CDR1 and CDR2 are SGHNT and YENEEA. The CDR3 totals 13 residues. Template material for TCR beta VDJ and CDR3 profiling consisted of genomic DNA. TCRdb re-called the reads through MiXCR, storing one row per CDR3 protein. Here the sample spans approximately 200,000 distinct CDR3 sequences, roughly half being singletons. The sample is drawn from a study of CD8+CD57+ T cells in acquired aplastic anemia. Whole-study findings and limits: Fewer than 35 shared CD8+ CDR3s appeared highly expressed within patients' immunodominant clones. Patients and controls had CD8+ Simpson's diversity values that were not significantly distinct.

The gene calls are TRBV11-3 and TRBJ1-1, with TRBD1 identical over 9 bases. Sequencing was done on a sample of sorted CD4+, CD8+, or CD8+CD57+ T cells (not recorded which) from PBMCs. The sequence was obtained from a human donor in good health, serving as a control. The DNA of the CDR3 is TGTGCCAGCAGCTCTGACAGGGGGAGTGAAGCTTTCTTT. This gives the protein CASSSDRGSEAFF.